The text below deals with one T cell receptor beta chain. In its sample, this clonotype was seen a few times. Its antigen specificity is not known. Per-nucleotide qualities are absent, and no much larger clonotype sits a single base away. Patients chosen for sequencing had shown expansion of CD8+CD57+ cells by flow cytometry. All patients had severe acquired aplastic anemia diagnosed by International Study of Aplastic Anemia and Agranulocytosis and Camitta criteria. No therapy had been received by the patients at the time of blood sampling. In the study, sorted CD4+ and CD8+ blood T cells from patients with severe aplastic anemia and from healthy subjects underwent deep sequencing of TCR repertoires. Patients were enrolled in the USA under clinicaltrials.gov protocols 00001620, 01623167, 00001397, 00071045, 00081523 and 00961064. Ficoll-Paque density gradient centrifugation was used to isolate peripheral blood mononuclear cells. CD4+ and CD8+ T cells were sorted by FACS or magnetic beads before DNA extraction.

TCR beta VDJ combination and CDR3 sequence profiling used genomic DNA as the template. An Illumina HiSeq 2000 was used for TCR repertoire sequencing. Per the original workflow: TRBV/TRBJ rearrangement plots, CDR3 size and DJ length profiles, and Simpson's diversity index were used to evaluate the repertoires. The immunodominant clone was defined as the most abundant DNA sequence in deep sequencing data. CDR3 amino acid sequences were screened for sharing across subjects and compared with published repertoires and the VDJdb database. TCRdb reanalyzed the raw reads on its own, using fastp at Q25 for trimming and MiXCR for clone calling, and kept in-frame beta chains. Every entry covers one CDR3 protein and lists the most common genes and DNA from its rows. The V and J calls and clone size are TCRdb's, not the authors'. Across this sample there are about 170,000 distinct CDR3 sequences, with 47% seen only once. The ten most abundant clones make up more than 0.85% of the sample.

The record originates from a study of CD8+CD57+ T cells in acquired aplastic anemia (dated 2018 in TCRdb). In terms of the full investigation: DNA extracted from sorted CD4+ and CD8+ cells had a mean of around 3 ug, with a range of roughly 0.18 to 27.4 ug. CD8+CD57+ expansion was defined as frequency above the mean frequency observed in healthy subjects. The investigation overall reported the following: Around 27 CD8+ CDR3 sequences were found in both patients and controls but appeared to be highly expressed in patients and within the immunodominant clones of the patients. Patients and healthy controls showed no significant difference in CD8+ Simpson's diversity (P=0.060).

There are 15 amino acids in the CDR3, from cysteine to phenylalanine inclusive. Only the CDR3 DNA is retained, 45 bases long and in frame from the first base. In the germline V gene, CDR1 corresponds to ENHRY and CDR2 to SYGVKD. Ends trimmed: V by 2 bases, J by 4 bases; bases unmatched to a gene: 2. Sequences were obtained from sorted CD4+, CD8+, or CD8+CD57+ T cells (not recorded which) from PBMCs. This clonotype was obtained from a human donor with aplastic anemia. The V gene is TRBV10-3 and the J gene is TRBJ2-6, and 7 junctional nucleotides match TRBD1. The CDR3 in this case is CAISETGDGANVLTF. The DNA sequence reads TGTGCCATCAGTGAGACAGGGGACGGGGCCAACGTCCTGACTTTC.